Below are 15 T cell receptor beta chains sequenced from a single sample in a study of shared clonotypes between healthy human individuals (dated by TCRdb to 2020 to 2022). CD8 naive samples consisted of CD45RO-negative cells that were positively selected for CCR7, yielding a CD45RA+CCR7+ population without TemRA cells. Library creation used the immunoSEQ multiplex PCR assay. The table comes from immuneACCESS by way of TCRdb, which keeps in-frame sequences with V and J called. Part of the clones is missing from these tables; in studies checked, under half for an unresolved V gene and the rest for unknown reasons. Recorded for this sample are roughly 2.1 million clones; 90% to 95% of them occurred a single time. In total, the top ten clones hold 1.5% to 2% of the sample. The specimen sequenced was naive CD8+ T cells from PBMCs. What this sample's cell subset or site label stands for: CD45RA+CCR7+. Receptors were obtained from a man younger than 35 in good health. Some clones in this sample may be carry-over from other donors' samples.

The V and J genes are TRBV29-1 and TRBJ2-7, with 7 bases aligning to TRBD2. The V gene's germline CDR1 is SQVTM and CDR2 ANQGSEA. V lost 2 bases, J lost 3 bases, and 4 bases stayed unmatched. This CDR3 region has 13 residues. The CDR3 here is CSVELGGGYEQYF. The CDR3 nucleotides are TGCAGCGTTGAACTGGGCGGGGGCTACGAGCAGTACTTC.

The chain links TRBV10-3 to TRBJ2-7; no clear D gene. Germline CDR1 ENHRY, CDR2 SYGVKD. The germline V and J ends were trimmed by 0 bases and 4 bases, with 13 bases remaining between them. The CDR3 has 15 amino acids. The CDR3 here is CAISESPGLLYEQYF. CDR3 nucleotides: TGTGCCATCAGTGAGTCTCCGGGTTTACTTTACGAGCAGTACTTC.

The chain couples TRBV5-1 to TRBJ2-2; D not resolved. Germline-derived CDR1 and CDR2 are SGHRS and YFSETQ. Trimming removed 1 base from V and 0 bases from J, with 4 bases in between. The CDR3 extends over 14 amino acids. CDR3 sequence reads: CASSLIANTGELFF. The CDR3 DNA sequence: TGCGCCAGCAGCTTGATCGCGAACACCGGGGAGCTGTTTTTT.

The genes are TRBV7-9 and TRBJ2-1; a weak D match, TRBD1 (6 bases). Germline lookup yields CDR1 SEHNR and CDR2 FQNEAQ (reference sequence). The CDR3 sequence is 16 residues long. V lost 1 base, J lost 14 bases, and 24 bases lay in between. DNA for the CDR3: TGTGCCAGCAGCTTAGGAACAGTATCTAAGGGGGAACCGGAGTTCTTC. The encoded protein is CASSLGTVSKGEPEFF.

The chain couples TRBV13 to TRBJ1-1; no clear D gene. V was clipped by 5 bases and J by 0 bases, with 7 bases between them. The length of the CDR3 is 13 residues. CDR1 PRHDT and CDR2 FYEKMQ come from the germline V gene (reference sequence). The DNA of the CDR3 is TGTGCCAGCAGCGCCTCCATGAACACTGAAGCTTTCTTT. It translates to CASSASMNTEAFF.

V and J are TRBV28 and TRBJ2-3; TRBD2 matches 7 bases. The CDR3 has 17 residues. Germline V gene data show CDR1 as MDHEN and CDR2 as SYDVKM. Trimming removed 3 bases from V and 4 bases from J; junction bases left unmatched: 13. CDR3 DNA sequence: TGTGCCAGCAGTTTTCGGTTGGAGCGGGAAAGCCCAGATACGCAGTATTTT. Its protein product is CASSFRLERESPDTQYF.

About this clone itself: At the DNA level, this CDR3 is encoded by other sequences in the same sample as well. This chain joins TRBV9 and TRBJ2-7; D unclear. Germline lookup yields CDR1 SGDLS and CDR2 YYNGEE. Trimming removed 0 bases at V and 3 bases at J, with 10 bases between. The CDR3 sequence is 14 residues long. The CDR3 DNA follows: TGTGCCAGCAGCGTAGATGGGGTCAGCTACGAGCAGTACTTC. Translated: CASSVDGVSYEQYF.

The DNA for the CDR3 is TGTGCCAGCAGCGTAGGACTAGCGGACCCGGACTATGAGCAGTTCTTC. Translating gives CASSVGLADPDYEQFF. This chain joins TRBV9 and TRBJ2-1, with 9 bases lining up with TRBD2. Germline lookup yields CDR1 SGDLS and CDR2 YYNGEE. The CDR3 has 16 amino acids. The V gene end was trimmed by 0 bases and the J gene end by 8 bases; junction bases not matched to a gene: 9.

V usage is TRBV7-9 and J usage is TRBJ2-7, with unresolved D. Germline CDR1 and CDR2: SEHNR and FQNEAQ (reference sequence). V lost 4 bases, J lost 6 bases, and 10 bases lay in between. The CDR3 is 12 amino acids. This CDR3 is CASSYSVGEQYF. CDR3 nucleotide sequence: TGTGCCAGCAGCTATTCCGTGGGCGAGCAGTACTTC.

This chain uses TRBV7-3 with TRBJ1-1; D gene ambiguous. The V end was cut by 0 bases, the J end by 1 base, with 9 bases between. This CDR3 is built from 15 residues. Germline V gene sequence: CDR1 SGHTA, CDR2 FQGTGA. In nucleotides, the CDR3 is TGTGCCAGCAGCTTAACTGCACGGCCGAACACTGAAGCTTTCTTT. Protein product: CASSLTARPNTEAFF.

This clone was picked up a small number of times. The V and J genes are TRBV7-8 and TRBJ2-1; D is undetermined. CDR1 and CDR2 from the germline V gene are SGHVS and FQNEAQ. The germline V and J ends were trimmed by 5 bases and 9 bases, with 14 bases remaining between them. The CDR3 has 13 amino acids. CDR3 residues: CASSPYTRFEQFF. The CDR3 bases are TGTGCCAGCAGCCCCTACACGAGGTTTGAGCAGTTCTTC.

This chain links TRBV30 with TRBJ2-1, with D possibly being TRBD2 (5 bases). CDR1 and CDR2 from the germline V gene are GTSNPN and SVGIG (reference sequence). The CDR3 has 12 residues. V shed 0 bases and J shed 12 bases, with 12 bases lying between them. The CDR3 is CAWSVGGGWQFF. CDR3 sequence (DNA): TGTGCCTGGAGTGTAGGTGGCGGGTGGCAGTTCTTC.

This chain uses TRBV9 with TRBJ1-1; D remains ambiguous. The germline V gene encodes CDR1 SGDLS and CDR2 YYNGEE. The CDR3 runs to 15 residues. V was cut by 0 bases and J by 2 bases, with 11 bases left in between. The CDR3 spells CASSVEPDGNTEAFF. For the CDR3, the DNA is TGTGCCAGCAGCGTAGAACCGGACGGTAACACTGAAGCTTTCTTT.

As concerns this clone: Other DNA sequences in this sample translate to the same CDR3. The genes are TRBV5-1 and TRBJ2-3; D is uncertain. The V end lost 2 bases, the J end lost 6 bases, and 4 bases lay between the germline ends. The CDR3 loop spans 11 amino acids. Germline CDR1 and CDR2: SGHRS and YFSETQ. The CDR3 region is CASSLGDTQYF. CDR3 DNA sequence: TGCGCCAGCAGCTTAGGCGATACGCAGTATTTT.

The rearrangement links TRBV2 to TRBJ2-7, with D possibly TRBD2 on 5 matching bases. CDR3 length: 14 residues. The V end was cut by 3 bases, the J end by 3 bases, with 12 bases between. Germline CDR1 reads SNHLY; CDR2 reads FYNNEI. The DNA of the CDR3 is TGTGCCAGCAGTGAGTTTAGCGTAAACTACGAGCAGTACTTC. This codes for CASSEFSVNYEQYF.